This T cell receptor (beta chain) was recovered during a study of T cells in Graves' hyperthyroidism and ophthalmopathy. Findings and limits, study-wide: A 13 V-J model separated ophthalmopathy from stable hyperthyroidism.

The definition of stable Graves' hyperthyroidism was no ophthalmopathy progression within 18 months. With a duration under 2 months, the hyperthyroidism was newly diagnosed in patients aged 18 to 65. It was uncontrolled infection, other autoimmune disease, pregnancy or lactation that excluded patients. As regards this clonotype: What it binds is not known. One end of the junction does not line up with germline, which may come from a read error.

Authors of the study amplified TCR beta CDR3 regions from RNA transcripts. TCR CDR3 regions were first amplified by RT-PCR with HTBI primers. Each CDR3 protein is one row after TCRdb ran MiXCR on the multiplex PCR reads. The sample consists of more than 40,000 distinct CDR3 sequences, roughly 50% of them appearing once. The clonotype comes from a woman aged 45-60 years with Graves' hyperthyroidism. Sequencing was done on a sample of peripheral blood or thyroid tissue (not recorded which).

Here the CDR3 DNA reads TGTGCCGGCAGCCGACAGGGGACAATCTCTGGAAACACCATATATTTT. Encoded protein: CAGSRQGTISGNTIYF. The chain carries TRBV7-9 and TRBJ1-3; 8 bases are a match to TRBD1. Per the germline V gene, CDR1 is SEHNR and CDR2 is FQNEAQ (reference sequence). There are 16 residues in the CDR3.